One T cell receptor (beta chain) is described in this entry. The authors' processing: Amplification from reference gene primers served as the basis for estimated nucleated cell counts. The method was immunoSEQ multiplex PCR; TCRdb's version includes in-frame clones alone and lacks a portion of them. For V, J and clone size, that table is used; D and trimming come from the DNA. The table shows about 120,000 clones, with approximately 67% occurring only once. The data derive from a study of blood T cell repertoires in COVID-19. Study as a whole: Collection of acute and convalescent COVID-19 samples took place in the United States, Italy and Spain. The cDNA or gDNA used as material had been derived from T cells, B-cell-depleted T cells, or PBMCs.

The V gene's germline CDR1 is MNHEY and CDR2 SVGAGI. Trimming shortened V by 7 bases and J by 0 bases, and 7 bases separated the two germline ends. This CDR3 is built from 13 residues. The receptor comes from an older woman with acute or convalescent COVID-19. Sequenced material: peripheral blood. The chain is built from TRBV6-5 and TRBJ1-3; no reliable D call. CDR3 region: CASMRISGNTIYF. CDR3 sequence (DNA): TGTGCCAGCATGAGAATCTCTGGAAACACCATATATTTT.